Listed below are T cell receptor beta chains from one sample, sequenced in a study of cytomegalovirus exposure and HLA in healthy donors. The protocol was immunoSEQ multiplex PCR, while the TCRdb copy is restricted to in-frame clones and leaves out a portion. The data show 110,000 or so clones, 70% to 85% seen once. Sample: PBMCs. The source is a woman between 50 and 59 years old in good health and CMV-seropositive. CDR3s include the opening cysteine and the closing phenylalanine or tryptophan. The order of the fields is J gene, D gene, V gene, clone size, CDR3 protein, CDR3 DNA. D genes are given only for firm matches. Clone size, where shown, is once, few, many, or a class for clones that have expanded.

TRBJ2-3	TRBD2	TRBV10-3	NA	CAISEGLAGGGPDTQYF	TGTGCCATCAGTGAGGGACTAGCGGGAGGCGGCCCAGATACGCAGTATTTT
TRBJ1-4	TRBD1	TRBV7-2	NA	CASIPTGGTNEKLFF	TGTGCCAGCATCCCCACAGGGGGAACTAATGAAAAACTGTTTTTT
TRBJ1-1	NA	TRBV6-4	NA	CASSSSSGGTEAFF	TGTGCCAGCAGCTCCAGCTCGGGGGGAACTGAAGCTTTCTTT
TRBJ1-1	TRBD1	TRBV7-2	few	CASSSRDRGFMNTEAFF	TGTGCCAGCAGCTCCCGGGACAGGGGATTCATGAACACTGAAGCTTTCTTT
TRBJ1-5	TRBD1	TRBV2	once	CASRPRGSGDQPQHF	TGTGCCAGCAGACCCAGGGGGTCGGGGGATCAGCCCCAGCATTTT
TRBJ1-4	TRBD1	TRBV12-5	few	CASGYGQGNEKLFF	TGTGCTAGTGGTTACGGACAGGGGAATGAAAAACTGTTTTTT
TRBJ2-3	TRBD1	TRBV5-1	few	CASSLGPGGRTDTQYF	TGCGCCAGCAGCTTGGGGCCAGGGGGCCGGACAGATACGCAGTATTTT
TRBJ2-7	TRBD1	TRBV7-9	once	CASSPRQGSGSYEQYF	TGTGCCAGCAGCCCACGACAGGGATCCGGCTCCTACGAGCAGTACTTC
TRBJ2-4	TRBD1	TRBV2	NA	CASSEGQGKNIQYF	TGTGCCAGCAGTGAGGGACAGGGGAAAAACATTCAGTACTTC
TRBJ2-2	TRBD1	TRBV7-8	NA	CASSFGQDGELFF	TGTGCCAGCAGCTTTGGACAGGACGGGGAGCTGTTTTTT